These T cell receptor beta chains were read from a single sample in a study of cytomegalovirus exposure and HLA in healthy donors. Sequencing used immunoSEQ multiplex PCR; TCRdb keeps in-frame clones, though not all of them. This table has 150,000 to 250,000 clones, 80% to 85% appearing once. Sequencing was done on a sample of PBMCs. The source of these receptors is a woman in her twenties or thirties in good health and CMV-seronegative. CDR3s include the opening cysteine and the closing phenylalanine or tryptophan. A D gene is named only where the DNA matches it firmly. Size is stated for part of the rows, as once, few or many counts, or as a class when the clone is expanded.

abundance,d_gene,j_gene,v_gene,CDR3nt,CDR3aa
NA,TRBD1,TRBJ2-2,TRBV19,TGTGCCAGTAATGACAGGGGGCGGTTGAACACCGGGGAGCTGTTTTTT,CASNDRGRLNTGELFF
NA,TRBD1,TRBJ1-1,TRBV5-1,TGCGCCAGTGAACCAGGGGGTCCCCGATCTGAAGCTTTCTTT,CASEPGGPRSEAFF
NA,NA,TRBJ2-7,TRBV30,TGTGCCTGGAGGATTGGCGGAACCGGCTCCTACGAGCAGTACTTC,CAWRIGGTGSYEQYF
NA,TRBD2,TRBJ2-1,TRBV14,TGTGCCAGCAGCCCGACTAGCGGGAGGATCTACAATGAGCAGTTCTTC,CASSPTSGRIYNEQFF
NA,NA,TRBJ1-3,TRBV11-2,TGTGCCAGCAGCGCGACATGGGTTGCTGGAAACACCATATATTTT,CASSATWVAGNTIYF
NA,NA,TRBJ1-3,TRBV5-1,TGCGCCAGCAGCCCGCGACTGAGCTCTGGAAACACCATATATTTT,CASSPRLSSGNTIYF
once,NA,TRBJ1-5,TRBV9,TGTGCCAGCAGCGTGGGAGAGAAGGGGCCCCAGCATTTT,CASSVGEKGPQHF
NA,NA,TRBJ1-4,TRBV18,TGTGCCAGCTCACCACAGTCTGGCCATCGTGAAAAACTGTTTTTT,CASSPQSGHREKLFF
NA,TRBD1,TRBJ2-1,TRBV7-3,TGTGCCAGCAGCTTGGAGGGACAGGGGTACAATGAGCAGTTCTTC,CASSLEGQGYNEQFF
NA,TRBD1,TRBJ2-3,TRBV6-4,TGTGCCAGCAGTGAACAGGGGTATTCTACAGATACGCAGTATTTT,CASSEQGYSTDTQYF
NA,TRBD2,TRBJ2-1,TRBV5-1,TGCGCCAGCAGCTACGCTAGCGGGGGGGCGAAGAATGAGCAGTTCTTC,CASSYASGGAKNEQFF